A selection of T cell receptor beta chains follows, all from one sample in a study of blood T cell repertoires in COVID-19. Method: immunoSEQ multiplex PCR; TCRdb's copy keeps in-frame clones and lacks some. The sample lists around 150,000 clones; 65% to 90% were seen once. Sequencing was performed on peripheral blood. These receptors came from a man in his 60s with acute or convalescent COVID-19. CDR3s include the opening cysteine and the closing phenylalanine or tryptophan. A D gene is named only where the DNA matches it firmly. Not every row has a clone size; where given, it reads once, few, many or a size class.

J	size	V	D	CDR3	DNA
TRBJ2-1	.	TRBV3-1/TRBV3-2	TRBD2	CARSQDGRGGASSYNEQFF	TGTGCCCGCAGCCAAGATGGCCGGGGGGGGGCAAGCTCCTACAATGAGCAGTTCTTC
TRBJ2-1	.	TRBV11-2	TRBD2	CASSPRLAGGRHNEQFF	TGTGCCAGCAGCCCCCGGCTAGCGGGAGGGCGCCACAATGAGCAGTTCTTC
TRBJ2-7	.	TRBV5-1	TRBD2	CASSMTSGSYEQYF	TGCGCCAGCAGCATGACTAGCGGCTCCTACGAGCAGTACTTC
TRBJ1-2	.	TRBV30	.	CAWRDLQVNYGYTF	TGTGCCTGGAGGGACTTACAAGTTAACTATGGCTACACCTTC
TRBJ1-2	.	TRBV7-3	.	CASSYRDGNGYTF	TGTGCCAGCAGCTACAGGGATGGGAACGGCTACACCTTC
TRBJ2-3	.	TRBV19	.	CASSMSRGNYRDTQYF	TGTGCCAGTAGTATGAGTCGAGGTAATTATAGAGATACGCAGTATTTT
TRBJ1-5	.	TRBV10-3	.	CAISESSGANQPQHF	TGTGCCATCAGTGAGTCGTCAGGGGCCAATCAGCCCCAGCATTTT
TRBJ2-1	.	TRBV6-4	.	CASSALGGPPYNEQFF	TGTGCCAGCAGTGCCCTTGGCGGGCCGCCCTACAATGAGCAGTTCTTC
TRBJ1-1	.	TRBV9	.	CASSSFPGGTEAFF	TGTGCCAGCAGCTCTTTCCCCGGGGGGACTGAAGCTTTCTTT
TRBJ2-2	few	TRBV7-3	TRBD2	CASRHLAGKHTGELFF	TGTGCCAGCAGACATCTAGCGGGAAAGCACACCGGGGAGCTGTTTTTT
TRBJ2-7	.	TRBV6-5	TRBD2	CASSYSSPAGGYEQYF	TGTGCCAGCAGTTACTCCTCCCCAGCGGGAGGATACGAGCAGTACTTC
TRBJ2-7	.	TRBV19	TRBD1	CASSIPRGEQYF	TGTGCCAGTAGTATCCCCAGGGGGGAGCAGTACTTC
TRBJ1-1	few	TRBV10-2	.	CASRTYRDTEAFF	TGCGCCAGCAGAACCTACAGGGACACTGAAGCTTTCTTT
TRBJ2-7	.	TRBV24-1	.	CATSDTRQAYEQYF	TGTGCCACCAGTGATACTAGACAGGCCTACGAGCAGTACTTC
TRBJ1-2	.	TRBV29-1	.	CSVGGGGSGYTF	TGCAGCGTAGGCGGGGGTGGCTCTGGCTACACCTTC
TRBJ2-5	.	TRBV30	.	CAWSGGTLGETQYF	TGTGCCTGGAGTGGCGGGACTCTGGGGGAGACCCAGTACTTC
TRBJ2-3	.	TRBV19	TRBD2	CASSIPSSGSSTDTQYF	TGTGCCAGTAGTATTCCCTCTAGCGGGTCTAGCACAGATACGCAGTATTTT
TRBJ2-2	.	TRBV28	.	CASSSRNTGELFF	TGTGCCAGCAGTTCTAGGAACACCGGGGAGCTGTTTTTT
TRBJ1-1	few	TRBV18	TRBD1	CASSRQGGSMNTEAFF	TGTGCCAGCTCCCGACAGGGGGGATCTATGAACACTGAAGCTTTCTTT
TRBJ2-7	.	TRBV29-1	TRBD1	CSVELGQGADEQYF	TGCAGCGTTGAACTGGGACAGGGGGCTGACGAGCAGTACTTC
TRBJ1-3	.	TRBV7-2	.	CASSHSHGNTIYF	TGTGCCAGCAGCCACTCGCATGGAAACACCATATATTTT
TRBJ2-2	.	TRBV7-3	TRBD2	CASSSLAGGITGELFF	TGTGCCAGCAGCTCCCTAGCGGGTGGGATCACCGGGGAGCTGTTTTTT
TRBJ2-2	.	TRBV7-3	.	CASSLDGRNTGELFF	TGTGCCAGCAGCTTAGATGGCCGGAACACCGGGGAGCTGTTTTTT
TRBJ1-6	once	TRBV6-5	.	CASYEETSYNSPLHF	TGTGCCAGCTATGAGGAGACCTCCTATAATTCACCCCTCCACTTT
TRBJ2-1	.	TRBV5-1	TRBD2	CASSLGGLAGYNEQFF	TGCGCCAGCAGCTTGGGGGGCCTAGCGGGTTACAATGAGCAGTTCTTC
TRBJ1-3	.	TRBV5-1	.	CASSLEPGQGNTIYF	TGCGCCAGCAGCTTGGAGCCAGGGCAGGGAAACACCATATATTTT
TRBJ2-2	.	TRBV30	TRBD2	CAWSLRTSGRDTGELFF	TGTGCCTGGAGCCTAAGGACTAGCGGGAGGGACACCGGGGAGCTGTTTTTT
TRBJ2-1	.	TRBV6-4	.	CASSDDSSRRFDEQFF	TGTGCCAGCAGTGACGATTCGTCTAGAAGATTCGATGAGCAGTTCTTC